This T cell receptor beta chain was retrieved from a study of control samples from healthy donors and cancer patients. Between the trimmed V and J ends, which lost 11 bases and 8 bases, there was a span of 18 bases. Germline V lookup: CDR1 MDHEN, CDR2 SYDVKM. The CDR3 is 12 amino acids. The repertoire was sequenced with immunoSEQ multiplex PCR; TCRdb's copy has only in-frame clones and lacks some. The sample includes about 220,000 clones, about 94% of them seen just once. The sequencing input was blood. The source is a middle-aged man in good health. This chain links TRBV28 with TRBJ1-2, with no clear D. This CDR3 reads CAGSTGPRGYTF. The DNA of the CDR3 is TGTGCCGGATCTACGGGTCCCCGGGGCTACACCTTC.